What follows are 29 T cell receptor beta chains derived from one specimen sequenced in a study of cytomegalovirus exposure and HLA in healthy donors. PCR was performed using 60 Vbeta and 13 Jbeta primers. Profiling relied on immunoSEQ multiplex PCR, and the TCRdb table lists in-frame clones only, not all of them. The sample is made up of 40,000 or so clones, and the top ten hold about 4.2% of it. Sequences were obtained from PBMCs. The receptors derive from a male donor in good health and CMV-seronegative.

CDR3 sequence reads: CASSLRQGLNYGYTF. The DNA of the CDR3 is TGTGCCAGCAGCCTTCGACAGGGACTGAATTATGGCTACACCTTC. The chain carries TRBV14 and TRBJ1-2, with 7 bases that match TRBD1. Germline V gives CDR1 SGHDN, CDR2 FVKESK. With V trimmed by 4 bases and J by 5 bases, 10 bases remained unmatched. This CDR3 has 15 amino acids. The complete variable domain, with remaining parts taken from reference TRBV14 and TRBJ1-2, reads EAGVTQFPSHSVIEKGQTVTLRCDPISGHDNLYWYRRVMGKEIKFLLHFVKESKQDESGMPNNRFLAERTGGTYSTLKVQPAELEDSGVYFCASSLRQGLNYGYTFGSGTRLTVV.

The chain uses TRBV5-4 and TRBJ2-7; 7 nucleotides match TRBD1. CDR1 SGHNT and CDR2 YYREEE come from the germline V gene (reference sequence). V dropped 2 bases and J dropped 4; count of bases not matched to a gene: 6. The CDR3 consists of 14 residues. CDR3 protein: CASSFGRGQYEQYF. CDR3 nucleotides: TGTGCCAGCAGCTTCGGAAGGGGGCAGTACGAGCAGTACTTC.

V usage is TRBV6-5 and J usage is TRBJ1-5; no reliable D call. Trimming left V 4 bases short and J 2 bases short, with 9 bases between. This CDR3 comprises 14 residues. The germline V gene encodes CDR1 MNHEY and CDR2 SVGAGI. The CDR3 sequence: CASSSSAGNQPQHF. The CDR3 coding sequence is TGTGCCAGCAGTTCCTCGGCCGGCAATCAGCCCCAGCATTTT.

The genes are TRBV6-6 and TRBJ2-7; 7 positions match TRBD2. V shed 4 bases and J 6 bases; nucleotides not matched to a gene: 12. The CDR3 is 15 amino acids. Germline-derived CDR1 and CDR2 are MNHNY and SVGAGI (reference sequence). This CDR3 is CASSSPGRGRTEQYF. The CDR3, as DNA: TGTGCCAGCAGTTCCCCGGGGAGGGGAAGGACCGAGCAGTACTTC.

Concerning this clone itself: The identical CDR3 is also encoded by other nucleotide sequences in the sample. This rearrangement joins TRBV5-5 to TRBJ1-1; 7 nucleotides match TRBD1. The CDR3 is 13 residues long. V gave up 1 base and J gave up 11 bases; unmatched junction bases: 8. In germline, CDR1 is SGHKS, CDR2 YYEKEE (reference sequence). The CDR3 loop is CASSLLQGVGAFF. Written as DNA, the CDR3 is TGTGCCAGCAGCTTGTTGCAGGGGGTGGGGGCTTTCTTT.

The J gene is TRBJ2-7, the V gene TRBV5-6, with D hard to call. Germline V gene sequence: CDR1 SGHDT, CDR2 YYEEEE. The CDR3 is made up of 13 amino acids. Between the trimmed V and J ends, which lost 1 base and 1 base, there was a span of 6 bases. Written as DNA, the CDR3 is TGTGCCAGCAGCTTGTGGGCTTCCTACGAGCAGTACTTC. Translation: CASSLWASYEQYF.

Written as DNA, the CDR3 is TGTGCCAGCAGCCAAGCCCCCCACCCGGGAGCAACTAATGAAAAACTGTTTTTT. It encodes CASSQAPHPGATNEKLFF. This chain joins TRBV4-2 and TRBJ1-4, with D unclear. In germline, CDR1 is LGHNA, CDR2 YNFKEQ. V lost 1 base and J lost 0, with 15 bases in between. The CDR3 covers 18 residues.

This sequence joins TRBV5-4 and TRBJ1-3; 10 bases agree with TRBD1. The CDR3 sequence is 15 residues long. With V trimmed by 4 bases and J by 4 bases, 5 bases remained unmatched. Germline loops: CDR1 SGHNT, CDR2 YYREEE (reference sequence). The CDR3 reads CASSPDRGIGNTIYF. The CDR3 region has the DNA TGTGCCAGCAGCCCGGACAGGGGGATAGGAAACACCATATATTTT.

This chain joins TRBV5-5 and TRBJ2-5; 8 bases are a match to TRBD2. The better agreement between TRBJ2-7 and the DNA end casts doubt on the J call. This CDR3 spans 14 amino acids. Germline CDR1 reads SGHKS; CDR2 reads YYEKEE (reference sequence). The CDR3 nucleotides read TGTGCCAGCAGCGAGGAACGGGGGGGTTACGAGCAGTACTTC. As protein: CASSEERGGYEQYF.

The V call is TRBV14, the J call TRBJ1-1, with unresolved D. From germline, CDR1 is SGHDN and CDR2 FVKESK. V was trimmed by 3 bases and J by 1 base, leaving 9 bases between them. The CDR3 sequence is 14 residues long. Written as DNA, the CDR3 is TGTGCCAGCAGCCACCGGTACCCGAACACTGAAGCTTTCTTT. Its translation is CASSHRYPNTEAFF.

The chain links TRBV6-6 to TRBJ1-5; D is possibly TRBD1 (6 bases). Germline V gene sequence: CDR1 MNHNY, CDR2 SVGAGI (reference sequence). This CDR3 has 16 residues. V dropped 2 bases and J dropped 2 bases, with 13 bases sitting between them. The CDR3 reads CASSYAVGGGNQPQHF. The CDR3 DNA reads TGTGCCAGCAGTTACGCTGTAGGGGGTGGCAATCAGCCCCAGCATTTT.

The rearrangement uses TRBV30 and TRBJ1-5; 11 bases are shared with TRBD1. Germline values: CDR1 GTSNPN, CDR2 SVGIG (reference sequence). The CDR3 consists of 15 residues. V lost 3 bases and J lost 4; bases outside the gene matches: 5. The CDR3 sequence is CAWSGGQGANQPQHF. In nucleotides, the CDR3 is TGTGCCTGGAGCGGTGGACAGGGGGCGAATCAGCCCCAGCATTTT.

The V and J genes are TRBV6-1 and TRBJ1-1; 7 nucleotides align to TRBD1. The CDR3 length is 18 residues. The germline V gene has CDR1 MNHNS and CDR2 SASEGT. Trimming removed 3 bases from V and 0 bases from J; junction bases left unmatched: 13. The CDR3 reads CASSDYSQGVAMNTEAFF. As DNA, the CDR3 is TGTGCCAGCAGTGACTACTCCCAGGGGGTGGCCATGAACACTGAAGCTTTCTTT.

This chain uses TRBV19 with TRBJ2-6; the match to TRBD1 covers 10 bases. The junction had 12 bases not matched to a gene; V was cut back by 4 bases and J by 0 bases. The CDR3 loop spans 20 amino acids. CDR1 and CDR2 (germline): LNHDA, SQIVND (reference sequence). CDR3 sequence: CASSTRQGAALNSGANVLTF. The CDR3, as DNA: TGTGCCAGTAGTACCCGACAGGGGGCAGCCTTAAACTCTGGGGCCAACGTCCTGACTTTC.

Points on this clone: Other nucleotide sequences in the sample specify the same CDR3. The chain couples TRBV30 to TRBJ1-5; TRBD1 might be the D (5 bases). CDR3 length: 13 amino acids. In germline, CDR1 is GTSNPN, CDR2 SVGIG (reference sequence). Trimming shortened V by 0 bases and J by 4 bases, and 7 bases separated the two germline ends. The CDR3 DNA follows: TGTGCCTGGAGTGTACGGGGGAATCAGCCCCAGCATTTT. Translating it yields CAWSVRGNQPQHF. The full variable domain, in which reference TRBV30 and TRBJ1-5 provide the parts outside the CDR3, is SQTIHQWPATLVQPVGSPLSLECTVEGTSNPNLYWYRQAAGRGLQLLFYSVGIGQISSEVPQNLSASRPQDRQFILSSKKLLLSDSGFYLCAWSVRGNQPQHFGDGTRLSIL.

V is TRBV5-6 and J is TRBJ2-3, with 8 bases that match TRBD2. J lost 5 bases, V lost 2 bases, and 7 bases had no gene match. Per germline, CDR1 SGHDT and CDR2 YYEEEE. This CDR3 spans 15 amino acids. CDR3 region: CASSFGRGVVDTQYF. The CDR3 nucleotides are TGTGCCAGCAGCTTCGGGCGGGGGGTCGTAGATACGCAGTATTTT.

The chain joins TRBV7-2 to TRBJ2-3; 7 bases are shared with TRBD1. Germline values: CDR1 SGHTA, CDR2 FQGNSA. J gave up 0 bases and V 4 bases, and 10 bases lay outside the gene matches. This CDR3 contains 17 residues. DNA for the CDR3: TGTGCCAGCAGCTCTCCCGGGGACAGCGCTAGCACAGATACGCAGTATTTT. It translates to CASSSPGDSASTDTQYF.

The CDR3 coding sequence is TGTGCCAGCAGCTTACAGGGATTAACCTATGGCTACACCTTC. It is translated as CASSLQGLTYGYTF. The chain uses TRBV13 and TRBJ1-2; a weak D match, TRBD1 (5 bases). CDR1 is PRHDT, CDR2 FYEKMQ, per germline (reference sequence). Trimming shortened V by 2 bases and J by 4 bases, and 11 bases separated the two germline ends. The CDR3 has 14 amino acids.

The V gene is TRBV10-1, the J gene TRBJ1-1; D gene uncertain. V lost 5 bases, J lost 1 base, and 8 bases lay in between. The CDR3 totals 13 residues. CDR1 is WNHNN, CDR2 SYGVQD, per germline (reference sequence). The DNA of the CDR3 is TGCGCCAGCAGTTTGGAGAGGAACACTGAAGCTTTCTTT. The encoded protein is CASSLERNTEAFF.

The gene calls are TRBV19 and TRBJ1-2, with D perhaps TRBD1 (5 bases). V was clipped by 7 bases and J by 1 base, with 10 bases between them. This CDR3 comprises 13 residues. Per germline, CDR1 LNHDA and CDR2 SQIVND (reference sequence). In DNA, the CDR3 is TGTGCCAGTACTTTCGACAGTAACTATGGCTACACCTTC. Amino acids: CASTFDSNYGYTF.

The rearrangement links TRBV7-8 to TRBJ2-1; tentatively, D is TRBD1 (5 bases). The CDR3 loop spans 12 amino acids. Per the germline V gene, CDR1 is SGHVS and CDR2 is FQNEAQ. V dropped 6 bases and J dropped 8 bases, with 11 bases sitting between them. CDR3 residues: CASSRGRDEQFF. In DNA, the CDR3 is TGTGCCAGCAGTAGGGGCCGGGATGAGCAGTTCTTC.

The rearrangement links TRBV20-1 to TRBJ2-5; D is ambiguous. The V gene's germline CDR1 is DFQATT and CDR2 SNEGSKA (reference sequence). The CDR3 contains 11 residues. Trimming removed 3 bases at V and 2 bases at J, with 4 bases between. CDR3 residues: CSASRQETQYF. The DNA of the CDR3 is TGCAGTGCTAGTAGACAAGAGACCCAGTACTTC.

The chain links TRBV27 to TRBJ1-2, with TRBD1 as a possible D gene (5 bases). Trimming stripped 3 bases from V and 4 bases from J, with 9 bases between. The CDR3 totals 13 residues. The V gene's germline CDR1 is MNHEY and CDR2 SMNVEV (reference sequence). CDR3 residues: CASSFGGAYGYTF. The CDR3 nucleotides are TGTGCCAGCAGTTTTGGCGGGGCCTATGGCTACACCTTC.

The genes are TRBV2 and TRBJ2-5; unclear D gene. The CDR3 covers 12 residues. CDR1 and CDR2 (germline): SNHLY, FYNNEI. V was cut by 4 bases and J by 5 bases, with 8 bases left in between. The CDR3 nucleotides read TGTGCCAGCAGTGTACTCCGGGAGACCCAGTACTTC. This gives the protein CASSVLRETQYF.

The chain carries TRBV6-5 and TRBJ1-5; no clear D gene. Germline V gives CDR1 MNHEY, CDR2 SVGAGI. The ends were cut back, 0 bases at V and 7 bases at J, with 13 bases in the middle. The CDR3 is 15 amino acids. This chain's CDR3 is CASSYSREKGQPQHF. Here the CDR3 DNA reads TGTGCCAGCAGTTACTCGAGGGAAAAGGGACAGCCCCAGCATTTT.

The chain recombines TRBV19 with TRBJ1-1; TRBD1 matches 7 bases. This CDR3 region has 15 residues. V was clipped by 5 bases and J by 1 base; unmatched bases: 7. Germline values: CDR1 LNHDA, CDR2 SQIVND (reference sequence). For the CDR3, the DNA is TGTGCCAGTAGTGCCTCTACAGGGGCGAACACTGAAGCTTTCTTT. Translated, it gives CASSASTGANTEAFF.

The chain carries TRBV28 and TRBJ1-1; 10 positions agree with TRBD1. The CDR3 runs to 16 residues. V shed 4 bases, J shed 5 bases, and the junction held 10 bases outside the gene matches. The germline gives CDR1 MDHEN, CDR2 SYDVKM. In DNA, the CDR3 is TGTGCCAGCAGTTCCCCCCCCGGGACAGGGGCTACTGAAGCTTTCTTT. The encoded protein is CASSSPPGTGATEAFF.

This sequence joins TRBV15 and TRBJ2-4, with a tentative D call TRBD2 (7 bases). V lost 4 bases and J lost 12, with 19 bases in between. The CDR3 length is 14 residues. Germline lookup yields CDR1 LNHNV and CDR2 YYDKDF (reference sequence). CDR3 protein: CATSKPPSGGPQYF. The CDR3 coding sequence is TGTGCCACCAGCAAACCCCCGTCCGGGGGGCCTCAGTACTTC.

This chain uses TRBV7-3 with TRBJ2-7; TRBD1 aligns across 11 bases. CDR1 and CDR2 from the germline V gene are SGHTA and FQGTGA. There are 14 residues in the CDR3. V was clipped by 5 bases and J by 10 bases; unmatched bases: 10. CDR3 in amino acids: CASSPFPGQGGQYF. As DNA, the CDR3 is TGTGCCAGCAGCCCGTTCCCGGGACAGGGGGGACAGTACTTC.